These 28 T cell receptor beta chains share one sample of origin, sequenced in a study of shared clonotypes between healthy human individuals. CD45RO-negative cells were positively selected for CCR7, leaving out terminally differentiated effector memory CD45RA+ cells. Here immunoSEQ multiplex PCR was the method, and the copy in TCRdb shows in-frame clones only, minus some. The top ten hold less than 2% of the sample, which has some 2.1 million clones, around 95% seen once. Specimen: naive CD8+ T cells from PBMCs. The receptor source for this set is a man younger than 35 in good health. Some clones in this sample may be carry-over from other donors' samples.

In its sample, this clone was seen once. The chain carries TRBV19 and TRBJ2-7; D possibly corresponds to TRBD2 (5 bases). The CDR3 covers 14 residues. V was pared by 2 bases and J by 3 bases, with 11 bases between. Germline V lookup: CDR1 LNHDA, CDR2 SQIVND (reference sequence). CDR3 loop: CASSIKAAFYEQYF. In nucleotides, the CDR3 is TGTGCCAGTAGTATAAAAGCGGCTTTCTACGAGCAGTACTTC.

A single count supports this clone. A junction end diverges from the germline sequence, so it may reflect a read error. This chain links TRBV7-9 with TRBJ2-7; D is ambiguous. Germline CDR1 SEHNR, CDR2 FQNEAQ (reference sequence). The CDR3 length is 11 residues. The CDR3: CASSTSSEQYF. CDR3 nucleotide sequence: TGTGCCAGCAGCACTTCCTCCGAGCAGTACTTC. Variable domain in full (rest from reference TRBV7-9 and TRBJ2-7): DTGVSQNPRHKITKRGQNVTFRCDPISEHNRLYWYRQTLGQGPEFLTYFQNEAQLEKSRLLSDRFSAERPKGSFSTLEIQRTEQGDSAMYLCASSTSSEQYFGPGTRLTVT.

With regard to this clone: Distinct nucleotide sequences in the sample also encode this CDR3. This chain's CDR3 is CASSYSGQGYEQYF. The CDR3 DNA reads as TGTGCCAGCAGTTACTCTGGGCAGGGCTACGAGCAGTACTTC. This chain uses TRBV6-5 with TRBJ2-7, with a possible D match to TRBD1 (5 bases). The CDR3 runs 14 residues. Germline lookup yields CDR1 MNHEY and CDR2 SVGAGI. Trimming removed 0 bases at V and 3 bases at J, with 9 bases between.

This clone showed up just a few times. The gene calls are TRBV2 and TRBJ1-1, with a possible D match to TRBD1 (5 bases). This CDR3 is 13 amino acids long. CDR1 and CDR2 from the germline V gene are SNHLY and FYNNEI. The V end lost 6 bases, the J end lost 4 bases, and 12 bases lay between the germline ends. This CDR3 reads CASSGGWSTEAFF. The CDR3 DNA reads TGTGCCAGCAGCGGGGGGTGGTCCACTGAAGCTTTCTTT.

The gene calls are TRBV15 and TRBJ2-5, with 7 bases aligning to TRBD1. The germline gives CDR1 LNHNV, CDR2 YYDKDF (reference sequence). V lost 0 bases, J lost 0 bases, and 4 bases stayed unmatched. There are 16 residues in the CDR3. The CDR3 nucleotides are TGTGCCACCAGCAGAGATCAGGGACAGTACCAAGAGACCCAGTACTTC. Residues: CATSRDQGQYQETQYF.

The chain is built from TRBV7-9 and TRBJ2-5; tentative D call: TRBD2 (6 bases). The CDR3 has 15 amino acids. Germline CDR1 reads SEHNR; CDR2 reads FQNEAQ (reference sequence). V lost 4 bases to trimming and J lost 5 bases, with 17 bases between them. CDR3 sequence (DNA): TGTGCCAGCAGCTCCCCCCCCTACAGCGGGGAGACCCAGTACTTC. Amino acid sequence: CASSSPPYSGETQYF.

Worth noting for this clone: The same CDR3 also results from other DNA sequences found in this sample. This chain connects TRBV27 to TRBJ1-5; TRBD1 matches at 7 bases. The CDR3 covers 15 residues. Germline CDR1 MNHEY, CDR2 SMNVEV (reference sequence). With 0 bases clipped from V and 1 base from J, the junction kept 0 bases outside the gene matches. CDR3 loop: CASSLSTGSNQPQHF. In DNA form, the CDR3 reads TGTGCCAGCAGTTTATCGACAGGGAGCAATCAGCCCCAGCATTTT.

J is TRBJ2-1 and V is TRBV27, with TRBD2 matching over 7 bases. The V gene end was trimmed by 3 bases and the J gene end by 8 bases; junction bases not matched to a gene: 7. This CDR3 has 14 residues. Per germline, CDR1 MNHEY and CDR2 SMNVEV (reference sequence). CDR3 protein: CASSFLASGDEQFF. Here the CDR3 DNA reads TGTGCCAGCAGTTTTTTGGCCAGCGGGGATGAGCAGTTCTTC.

Of note for this clone: This sample includes further DNA sequences coding for the same CDR3. The genes are TRBV5-1 and TRBJ2-7; D is uncertain. The CDR3 length is 12 residues. Per the germline V gene, CDR1 is SGHRS and CDR2 is YFSETQ. Trimming took 1 base from V and 6 from J, leaving 8 bases between them. The CDR3 DNA reads as TGCGCCAGCAGCTTGACGGGTCCCGAGCAGTACTTC. This encodes CASSLTGPEQYF. Drawing the rest from reference TRBV5-1 and TRBJ2-7, the complete variable domain is KAGVTQTPRYLIKTRGQQVTLSCSPISGHRSVSWYQQTPGQGLQFLFEYFSETQRNKGNFPGRFSGRQFSNSRSEMNVSTLELGDSALYLCASSLTGPEQYFGPGTRLTVT.

The chain combines TRBV7-9 with TRBJ2-3; 13 bases map to TRBD2. The CDR3 runs 15 residues. The trim removed 5 bases at V and 6 bases at J, leaving 5 bases unmatched. Germline assignment: CDR1 SEHNR and CDR2 FQNEAQ (reference sequence). The CDR3: CASSQRLAGGDTQYF. The CDR3 coding sequence is TGTGCCAGCAGCCAGAGACTAGCGGGGGGCGATACGCAGTATTTT.

A few counts support this clone. The genes are TRBV7-9 and TRBJ1-4; 9 nucleotides match TRBD1. The V gene's germline CDR1 is SEHNR and CDR2 FQNEAQ (reference sequence). The J segment lost 5 bases and the V segment lost 5 bases, leaving 6 bases of the junction unmatched. This CDR3 region has 15 residues. The CDR3 nucleotides read TGTGCCAGCAGCGCGGACAGGGGACTCAATGAAAAACTGTTTTTT. This codes for CASSADRGLNEKLFF.

This chain connects TRBV4-3 to TRBJ1-2; D call uncertain. Trimming pared 1 base from V and 7 bases from J, leaving 13 bases between. CDR1 and CDR2 (germline): LGHNA, YSLEER. This CDR3 is built from 14 residues. CDR3 sequence: CASSQVEGSRGYTF. The CDR3 coding sequence is TGCGCCAGCAGCCAAGTCGAGGGTTCTCGTGGCTACACCTTC.

The gene calls are TRBV29-1 and TRBJ2-7; no clear D gene. Germline V CDR1 and CDR2: SQVTM, ANQGSEA. The CDR3 spans 11 residues. With 4 bases removed from V and 6 bases from J, the gap between germline ends came to 10 bases. The CDR3 nucleotides are TGCAGCGTTGCCCCCCCCCGCGAGCAGTACTTC. Its protein is CSVAPPREQYF.

The chain recombines TRBV7-6 with TRBJ2-2; D tentatively reads TRBD1 or TRBD2 (5 bases each). V lost 1 base to trimming and J lost 4 bases, with 16 bases between them. The CDR3 is 17 amino acids. Germline lookup yields CDR1 SGHVS and CDR2 FNYEAQ. CDR3 region: CASSLGGLAAGTGELFF. CDR3 coding DNA: TGTGCCAGCAGCTTAGGGGGGTTGGCCGCGGGCACCGGGGAGCTGTTTTTT.

The genes are TRBV7-8 and TRBJ2-7; 7 nucleotides line up with TRBD1. Germline assignment: CDR1 SGHVS and CDR2 FQNEAQ. The ends lost 11 bases at V and 5 bases at J; junction bases unmatched: 9. The CDR3 runs to 12 residues. The CDR3: CASGTAPNEQYF. The CDR3 DNA sequence: TGTGCCTCCGGGACAGCCCCTAACGAGCAGTACTTC.

This rearrangement joins TRBV27 to TRBJ1-1; TRBD1 might be the D (6 bases). V was pared by 3 bases and J by 6 bases, with 11 bases between. The CDR3 length is 13 residues. Germline V gene data show CDR1 as MNHEY and CDR2 as SMNVEV (reference sequence). The CDR3 DNA is TGTGCCAGCAGTTTTCTTAGGGGGGCTGAAGCTTTCTTT. Amino acids: CASSFLRGAEAFF.

About this clone itself: This sample also contains other DNA sequences that code for the same CDR3. V and J are TRBV9 and TRBJ2-7; 14 nucleotides align to TRBD2. CDR1 and CDR2 from the germline V gene are SGDLS and YYNGEE. This CDR3 comprises 15 residues. With V trimmed by 3 bases and J by 4 bases, 3 bases remained unmatched. In nucleotides, the CDR3 is TGTGCCAGCAGCGCCGGGACTAGCGGGAGTTACGAGCAGTACTTC. It yields the protein CASSAGTSGSYEQYF.

This rearrangement joins TRBV28 to TRBJ2-1, with 8 bases that match TRBD1. The V gene end was trimmed by 1 base and the J gene end by 4 bases; junction bases not matched to a gene: 3. Germline CDR1 reads MDHEN; CDR2 reads SYDVKM. This CDR3 spans 15 amino acids. The CDR3 nucleotides read TGTGCCAGCAGTTTATTGGGGACAGGTTACAATGAGCAGTTCTTC. Amino acids: CASSLLGTGYNEQFF.

The rearrangement uses TRBV9 and TRBJ2-2; D unresolved. This CDR3 contains 15 residues. Germline V CDR1 and CDR2: SGDLS, YYNGEE. Trimming cost V 3 bases and J 5 bases, with 14 bases left between them. The CDR3 is CASSGGSLMTGELFF. DNA of the CDR3: TGTGCCAGCAGCGGAGGATCTTTGATGACCGGGGAGCTGTTTTTT.

The chain uses TRBV4-2 and TRBJ1-1, with unresolved D. Germline-derived CDR1 and CDR2 are LGHNA and YNFKEQ. V lost 2 bases and J lost 3, with 7 bases in between. The length of the CDR3 is 13 residues. The DNA for the CDR3 is TGTGCCAGCAGCCAACTAGGGTACACTGAAGCTTTCTTT. It translates to CASSQLGYTEAFF.

This chain joins TRBV19 and TRBJ1-1; unclear D gene. The V gene's germline CDR1 is LNHDA and CDR2 SQIVND (reference sequence). The V end was cut by 3 bases, the J end by 5 bases, with 7 bases between. This CDR3 contains 12 residues. The CDR3 here is CASSMKVTEAFF. The CDR3 DNA reads as TGTGCCAGTAGTATGAAAGTAACTGAAGCTTTCTTT. Looking up the rest from reference TRBV19 and TRBJ1-1 gives the full variable domain: DGGITQSPKYLFRKEGQNVTLSCEQNLNHDAMYWYRQDPGQGLRLIYYSQIVNDFQKGDIAEGYSVSREKKESFPLTVTSAQKNPTAFYLCASSMKVTEAFFGQGTRLTVV.

This rearrangement joins TRBV6-1 to TRBJ1-1; D may be TRBD1 (6 bases). This CDR3 is 14 amino acids long. V shed 2 bases and J shed 2 bases, with 9 bases lying between them. Per germline, CDR1 MNHNS and CDR2 SASEGT. The CDR3 DNA reads as TGTGCCAGCAGTGAATGGACAGATAACACTGAAGCTTTCTTT. Translation gives CASSEWTDNTEAFF.

This clone occurred once. V usage is TRBV29-1 and J usage is TRBJ2-7; TRBD2 matches at 11 bases. The ends lost 6 bases at V and 0 bases at J; junction bases unmatched: 7. Looked up from germline, CDR1 is SQVTM and CDR2 is ANQGSEA. The length of the CDR3 is 15 residues. The CDR3 spells CSVGGLAGSSYEQYF. CDR3 bases: TGCAGCGTCGGCGGACTAGCGGGTAGCTCCTACGAGCAGTACTTC.

The J gene is TRBJ2-7, the V gene TRBV4-1, with D hard to call. The germline gives CDR1 MGHRA, CDR2 YSYEKL. Trimming removed 3 bases from V and 7 bases from J, with 16 bases in between. The CDR3 is 14 amino acids. Here the CDR3 reads CASSHLRRIREQYF. In DNA, the CDR3 is TGCGCCAGCAGCCACCTCAGAAGGATCCGGGAGCAGTACTTC.

This sequence joins TRBV7-9 and TRBJ2-1; D is possibly TRBD2 (5 bases). The ends were cut back, 7 bases at V and 2 bases at J, with 15 bases in the middle. The V gene's germline CDR1 is SEHNR and CDR2 FQNEAQ (reference sequence). The CDR3 spans 15 residues. The CDR3 DNA sequence: TGTGCCAGCACCCTTATGGGAGTCGCCTACAATGAGCAGTTCTTC. It encodes CASTLMGVAYNEQFF.

The count of this clone is one. The V gene is TRBV6-7, the J gene TRBJ2-4; D uncertain. TRBV6-7 is reported as an ORF; its role is uncertain. The CDR3 runs 10 residues. Trimming cost V 8 bases and J 6 bases, with 5 bases left between them. CDR3 region: CASPTNIQYF. The CDR3 region has the DNA TGTGCCAGCCCCACAAACATTCAGTACTTC.

This sequence joins TRBV30 and TRBJ1-4; 7 nucleotides match TRBD1. This CDR3 is built from 13 residues. Looked up from germline, CDR1 is GTSNPN and CDR2 is SVGIG (reference sequence). The CDR3 region is CAFNPRDSSKLFF. CDR3 bases: TGTGCTTTCAACCCCAGGGACAGTTCGAAACTGTTTTTT.

CDR3 coding DNA: TGTGCCAGCACAAAAAGCCCATACAATGAGCAGTTCTTC. Translation: CASTKSPYNEQFF. The chain employs TRBV7-9 and TRBJ2-1; D is uncertain. V gave up 7 bases and J gave up 4 bases, with 11 bases separating them. CDR3 size: 13 residues. CDR1 SEHNR and CDR2 FQNEAQ come from the germline V gene (reference sequence). Full variable domain (rest looked up from reference TRBV7-9 and TRBJ2-1): DTGVSQNPRHKITKRGQNVTFRCDPISEHNRLYWYRQTLGQGPEFLTYFQNEAQLEKSRLLSDRFSAERPKGSFSTLEIQRTEQGDSAMYLCASTKSPYNEQFFGPGTRLTVL.